The 6 T cell receptor beta chains in this list originate from one sample, sequenced in a study of blood T cells in healthy people across ages. A second about 7 to 11 cycle PCR used barcoded and J-beta primers. MiXCR, run by TCRdb on the 5' RACE reads, gives a single entry per CDR3 protein. In the table there are 1.6 million or so distinct CDR3 sequences, around 35% of which are singletons. Specimen: blood. Receptor source: a woman aged 25-40 years in good health.

V usage is TRBV7-9 and J usage is TRBJ2-5; unclear D gene. This CDR3 spans 15 amino acids. Germline V gene sequence: CDR1 SEHNR, CDR2 FQNEAQ (reference sequence). Between the trimmed V and J ends, which lost 5 bases and 2 bases, there was a span of 15 bases. This CDR3 reads CASSLYAWPQETQYF. CDR3 coding DNA: TGTGCCAGCAGCCTATACGCGTGGCCACAAGAGACCCAGTACTTC.

Only a few counts were recorded for this clonotype. This rearrangement joins TRBV20-1 to TRBJ2-5, with 14 bases aligning to TRBD2. CDR3 length: 16 residues. Germline V CDR1 and CDR2: DFQATT, SNEGSKA (reference sequence). V was pared by 6 bases and J by 2 bases, with 8 bases of the junction left unmatched. The DNA of the CDR3 is TGCAGTGCACCGACTAGCGGGGGGGAACGACAAGAGACCCAGTACTTC. Translating gives CSAPTSGGERQETQYF.

This clonotype occurred many times. This chain joins TRBV20-1 and TRBJ2-7; D gene uncertain. The CDR3 runs to 15 residues. The V and J ends lost 1 base and 1 base respectively, with 14 bases between them. CDR1 is DFQATT and CDR2 is SNEGSKA in the germline V gene (reference sequence). DNA for the CDR3: TGCAGTGCTAGAGGCCACGGCGGATCGTCCTACGAGCAGTACTTC. Its protein product is CSARGHGGSSYEQYF.

Comments on this clonotype: Because it lacks the conserved phenylalanine or tryptophan at the end, this CDR3 is likely a read error. DNA of the CDR3: TGCAGCGTCCTTCGGGACAGGGGGCACACTGAAGCTTTCTTG. Translated: CSVLRDRGHTEAFL. The rearrangement joins TRBV29-1 to TRBJ1-1; 12 bases map to TRBD1. The CDR3 loop spans 14 amino acids. The trim removed 6 bases at V and 3 bases at J, leaving 5 bases unmatched. Germline assignment: CDR1 SQVTM and CDR2 ANQGSEA.

CDR3 in amino acids: CASSEVVRGPDGAFF. The DNA for the CDR3 is TGTGCCAGCAGTGAGGTGGTACGGGGGCCCGACGGCGCTTTCTTT. The V gene is TRBV6-1, the J gene TRBJ1-1; perhaps TRBD1 as D (6 bases). The CDR3 is made up of 15 amino acids. Germline V gene data show CDR1 as MNHNS and CDR2 as SASEGT. Trimming stripped 3 bases from V and 11 bases from J, with 22 bases between.

The rearrangement joins TRBV7-3 to TRBJ2-1, with TRBD2 matching over 7 bases. The germline V gene has CDR1 SGHTA and CDR2 FQGTGA. There are 15 residues in the CDR3. With 7 bases clipped from V and 5 bases from J, the junction kept 11 bases outside the gene matches. The CDR3 nucleotides read TGTGCCAGCAACCCAAGCGGGATTCTGGACAATGAGCAGTTCTTC. It codes for CASNPSGILDNEQFF.